These 23 T cell receptor beta chains share one sample of origin, sequenced in a study of T-cell memory formation after mild COVID-19 (dated by TCRdb to the early 2020s). Preparation of the library involved 5' RACE. TCRdb records Illumina NovaSeq 6000 as the sequencer. In TCRdb, the public reads were trimmed at Q25 with fastp and aligned with MiXCR, with productive beta chains retained. Here each entry gathers all rows of one CDR3 protein and keeps the most common genes and DNA. This sample comprises 400,000 to 500,000 distinct CDR3 sequences, 20% of them detected only once. About 8.1% of the sample goes to the ten largest clones. Sample: PBMCs or a T cell subset sorted from them (not recorded which). These receptors all come from an adult woman who had mild COVID-19 (a few samples of this study predate the infection). The sample titles of this study are shuffled in the database, so cell type and time point are left out; the donor was told from shared clones.

The chain uses TRBV24-1 and TRBJ2-7; D is unclear. The V gene's germline CDR1 is KGHDR and CDR2 SFDVKD. Deletions cut 2 bases from V and 0 bases from J, with 4 bases between. The CDR3 runs 13 residues. The CDR3 nucleotides read TGTGCCACCAGTGATTCCGTCTCCTACGAGCAGTACTTC. Amino acid sequence: CATSDSVSYEQYF.

This clonotype has ten or more counts. The chain carries TRBV24-1 and TRBJ2-5; D not certain. Trimming shortened V by 3 bases and J by 7 bases, and 20 bases separated the two germline ends. Germline V lookup: CDR1 KGHDR, CDR2 SFDVKD. The CDR3 length is 16 residues. The DNA of the CDR3 is TGTGCCACCAGTGATGAGGCGCGTTCTGGGGTAGGGACCCAGTACTTC. Amino acids: CATSDEARSGVGTQYF.

The chain carries TRBV7-8 and TRBJ2-1, with 11 bases that match TRBD2. Germline values: CDR1 SGHVS, CDR2 FQNEAQ. With V trimmed by 2 bases and J by 7 bases, 4 bases remained unmatched. The CDR3 is 15 residues long. Here the CDR3 reads CASSLLAGGENEQFF. In DNA form, the CDR3 reads TGTGCCAGCAGCTTATTAGCGGGAGGGGAGAATGAGCAGTTCTTC.

This clonotype came up a few times. This chain connects TRBV24-1 to TRBJ1-1; D is perhaps TRBD1 (6 bases). This CDR3 has 13 residues. CDR1 is KGHDR and CDR2 is SFDVKD in the germline V gene. The V and J ends lost 2 bases and 11 bases respectively, with 14 bases between them. The CDR3 loop reads CATSDSGELGAFF. The CDR3 DNA reads TGTGCCACCAGTGATTCAGGGGAGCTTGGGGCTTTCTTT.

J is TRBJ2-2 and V is TRBV3-1, with D possibly matching TRBD2 (6 bases). The germline V and J ends were trimmed by 6 bases and 6 bases, with 11 bases remaining between them. This CDR3 has 13 residues. Germline CDR1 is LGHDT and CDR2 is YNNKEL (reference sequence). This chain's CDR3 is CASRVPGAGELFF. In DNA form, the CDR3 reads TGTGCCAGCAGGGTTCCGGGGGCCGGGGAGCTGTTTTTT.

There are many counts of this clonotype. The chain is built from TRBV12-3 or TRBV12-4 and TRBJ1-2; TRBD1 might be the D (6 bases). This CDR3 is built from 12 residues. Trimming shortened V by 3 bases and J by 7 bases, and 9 bases separated the two germline ends. The CDR3 is CASSLGAGGYTF. The CDR3 region has the DNA TGTGCCAGCAGTTTGGGGGCAGGTGGCTACACCTTC.

V usage is TRBV9 and J usage is TRBJ1-1; no firm D call. This CDR3 has 13 residues. Trimming left V 0 bases short and J 5 bases short, with 8 bases between. Germline CDR1 and CDR2: SGDLS and YYNGEE. The CDR3 DNA reads as TGTGCCAGCAGCGTAGAAGGGCCAACTGAAGCTTTCTTT. Protein sequence: CASSVEGPTEAFF.

This sequence joins TRBV12-3 or TRBV12-4 and TRBJ1-3; tentative D call: TRBD1 (6 bases). This CDR3 comprises 12 residues. V lost 8 bases and J lost 4, with 9 bases in between. The CDR3 DNA follows: TGTGCCAGCTTCGACAGGGGAAACACCATATATTTT. Translated: CASFDRGNTIYF.

In its sample, this clonotype was seen a few times. The chain couples TRBV3-1 to TRBJ2-2; no firm D call. V dropped 6 bases and J dropped 9 bases, with 11 bases sitting between them. The CDR3 spans 12 residues. Germline V gene sequence: CDR1 LGHDT, CDR2 YNNKEL (reference sequence). As DNA, the CDR3 is TGTGCCAGCAGTCAGCACCGTCGGGAGCTGTTTTTT. Translation: CASSQHRRELFF.

V usage is TRBV6-6 and J usage is TRBJ2-6; possibly TRBD2 for D (6 bases). V was shortened by 7 bases and J by 0 bases, with 16 bases between the two germline ends. The germline V gene encodes CDR1 MNHNY and CDR2 SVGAGI (reference sequence). CDR3 size: 17 residues. DNA of the CDR3: TGTGCCAGCAAGGGGACCGGGGGAAACTCTGGGGCCAACGTCCTGACTTTC. It specifies CASKGTGGNSGANVLTF.

This clonotype was picked up a small number of times. This chain joins TRBV5-1 and TRBJ1-2; 8 positions agree with TRBD1. Trimming took 0 bases from V and 8 from J; bases not matched to a gene: 9. Germline loops: CDR1 SGHRS, CDR2 YFSETQ. The CDR3 has 15 residues. The CDR3 DNA reads as TGCGCCAGCAGCTTGGCTCCCGGACAGGGAAACGGCTACACCTTC. The encoded protein is CASSLAPGQGNGYTF.

This clonotype was seen only a few times. This chain joins TRBV24-1 and TRBJ2-6; D gene ambiguous. Germline CDR1 reads KGHDR; CDR2 reads SFDVKD. V was pared by 6 bases and J by 1 base, with 6 bases between. CDR3 length: 14 amino acids. CDR3: CATSWGSGANVLTF. The DNA for the CDR3 is TGTGCCACCAGTTGGGGATCTGGGGCCAACGTCCTGACTTTC.

The chain has TRBV18 and TRBJ1-2, with 7 bases aligning to TRBD1. With V trimmed by 4 bases and J by 3 bases, 2 bases remained unmatched. CDR3 length equals 13 residues. Germline assignment: CDR1 KGHSH and CDR2 LQKENI. The CDR3 DNA reads as TGTGCCAGCTCACAAGACAGGGACTATGGCTACACCTTC. Protein: CASSQDRDYGYTF.

The table lists this clonotype with a few counts. This chain links TRBV15 with TRBJ1-2; maybe TRBD1 (6 bases). From germline, CDR1 is LNHNV and CDR2 YYDKDF (reference sequence). Trimming shortened V by 3 bases and J by 8 bases, and 16 bases separated the two germline ends. The CDR3 spans 14 residues. In DNA, the CDR3 is TGTGCCACCAGCAGTGATACAGGGTTAGTCGGCTACACCTTC. Translated: CATSSDTGLVGYTF.

Of note for this clonotype: One junction end disagrees with the germline gene, perhaps due to a read error. V usage is TRBV7-9 and J usage is TRBJ2-7; possibly TRBD2 for D (6 bases). The V gene's germline CDR1 is SEHNR and CDR2 FQNEAQ (reference sequence). The CDR3 is 13 amino acids. The CDR3: CASRAGTPGEQYF. The CDR3 bases are TGCGCCAGCAGGGCCGGGACTCCCGGGGAGCAGTACTTC.

This clonotype was seen only once. The rearrangement links TRBV6-5 to TRBJ1-2; possible D gene TRBD1, 6 bases. This CDR3 has 14 residues. Germline V gene data show CDR1 as MNHEY and CDR2 as SVGAGI. With 2 bases removed from V and 5 bases from J, the gap between germline ends came to 12 bases. CDR3 protein: CASSYGGSGYGYTF. The CDR3 nucleotides read TGTGCCAGCAGTTACGGGGGCTCCGGGTATGGCTACACCTTC.

CDR3 residues: CASSYEHRPNYGYTF. The CDR3 DNA sequence: TGTGCCAGCAGTTACGAGCACAGGCCTAACTATGGCTACACCTTC. The chain has TRBV6-5 and TRBJ1-2, with D possibly TRBD1 on 5 matching bases. Germline values: CDR1 MNHEY, CDR2 SVGAGI. This CDR3 is built from 15 residues. Trimming stripped 2 bases from V and 0 bases from J, with 10 bases between.

The rearrangement uses TRBV7-8 and TRBJ2-7; 8 bases map to TRBD1. Germline values: CDR1 SGHVS, CDR2 FQNEAQ. The CDR3 has 17 amino acids. Losses at the gene ends were 1 base for V and 0 bases for J; bases not matched to a gene: 8. The DNA for the CDR3 is TGTGCCAGCAGCTTAGGTGGTTTAACAGGGGGCTCCTACGAGCAGTACTTC. Translated, it gives CASSLGGLTGGSYEQYF.

The rearrangement uses TRBV20-1 and TRBJ2-3, with D possibly being TRBD2 (6 bases). V shed 5 bases and J shed 2 bases, with 8 bases lying between them. CDR1 DFQATT and CDR2 SNEGSKA come from the germline V gene (reference sequence). The CDR3 loop spans 12 amino acids. The CDR3 sequence is CSAERVTDTQYF. In DNA, the CDR3 is TGCAGTGCTGAGCGGGTCACAGATACGCAGTATTTT.

The genes are TRBV20-1 and TRBJ2-7; D might be TRBD1 (7 bases). The CDR3 has 14 residues. Between the trimmed V and J ends, which lost 8 bases and 2 bases, there was a span of 19 bases. The V gene's germline CDR1 is DFQATT and CDR2 SNEGSKA (reference sequence). The CDR3: CSLRGRGDPYEQYF. The DNA of the CDR3 is TGCAGTCTAAGGGGGCGGGGTGATCCCTACGAGCAGTACTTC.

This rearrangement joins TRBV18 to TRBJ1-2; D gene unclear. The germline V gene encodes CDR1 KGHSH and CDR2 LQKENI. The CDR3 spans 13 residues. Trimming shortened V by 2 bases and J by 2 bases, and 6 bases separated the two germline ends. Here the CDR3 DNA reads TGTGCCAGCTCACCATGGGCCAACTATGGCTACACCTTC. It encodes CASSPWANYGYTF.

The chain joins TRBV6-6 to TRBJ2-4; 13 bases line up with TRBD2. Germline values: CDR1 MNHNY, CDR2 SVGAGI (reference sequence). V lost 5 bases and J lost 7; bases outside the gene matches: 2. The CDR3 is made up of 14 amino acids. The CDR3 loop reads CASSRTSGSNIQYF. CDR3 sequence (DNA): TGTGCCAGCAGTCGGACTAGCGGGAGTAACATTCAGTACTTC.

This chain links TRBV14 with TRBJ1-2; D ambiguous. The CDR3 covers 14 residues. Looked up from germline, CDR1 is SGHDN and CDR2 is FVKESK. V dropped 2 bases and J dropped 1 base, with 8 bases sitting between them. The CDR3 DNA sequence: TGTGCCAGCAGCCAACTACGACTTAACTATGGCTACACCTTC. Its protein product is CASSQLRLNYGYTF. The whole variable domain, remainder taken from reference TRBV14 and TRBJ1-2, is EAGVTQFPSHSVIEKGQTVTLRCDPISGHDNLYWYRRVMGKEIKFLLHFVKESKQDESGMPNNRFLAERTGGTYSTLKVQPAELEDSGVYFCASSQLRLNYGYTFGSGTRLTVV.